One and the same sample provided the 3 T cell receptor beta chains below, sequenced in a study of blood T cell repertoires in COVID-19. The data were produced by immunoSEQ multiplex PCR, yet TCRdb's version contains in-frame clones alone and is incomplete. The sample has 30,000 to 40,000 clones; roughly nine tenths are singletons. The sequenced material came from peripheral blood. The receptors come from a woman aged 25 to 39 in a cohort sampled during active COVID-19.

CDR3 residues: CATSVTGIGYEQYF. In DNA form, the CDR3 reads TGTGCCACCAGTGTTACAGGGATAGGCTACGAGCAGTACTTC. The genes are TRBV15 and TRBJ2-7, with D possibly matching TRBD1 (6 bases). This CDR3 has 14 amino acids. The germline V gene encodes CDR1 LNHNV and CDR2 YYDKDF (reference sequence). The ends were cut back, 6 bases at V and 3 bases at J, with 15 bases in the middle.

V and J are TRBV7-9 and TRBJ1-1; D gene unclear. The CDR3 runs 14 residues. Trimming removed 1 base at V and 5 bases at J, with 11 bases between. The germline CDR1 and CDR2 sequences are SEHNR and FQNEAQ (reference sequence). The chain's CDR3 is CASSLEGDYTEAFF. In nucleotides, the CDR3 is TGTGCCAGCAGCTTAGAGGGTGACTATACTGAAGCTTTCTTT.

The V and J genes are TRBV6-6 and TRBJ1-6; D uncertain. This CDR3 region has 13 residues. Germline V gene lookup returns CDR1 MNHNY and CDR2 SVGAGI (reference sequence). V lost 4 bases to trimming and J lost 2 bases, with 3 bases between them. The chain's CDR3 is CASSSAYNSPLHF. CDR3 bases: TGTGCCAGCAGTTCCGCCTATAATTCACCCCTCCACTTT.